These 18 T cell receptor beta chains were sequenced from one sample in a study of post-analysis software for immune sequencing data. General observations from the study: Controls had lower frequencies than patients of about 5 TRBV segments, which included TRBV5-6, TRBV5-1 and TRBV20-1.

What these receptors recognize is not known. Prepared TCR beta cDNA libraries contained unique molecular identifiers. TCRdb redid the calling of the PCR reads with MiXCR, one entry per CDR3 protein. The data show almost 700,000 distinct CDR3 sequences, around 60% seen once. Sequenced sample: blood. The receptors shown here come from a girl aged 2 to 10 with multiple sclerosis.

The chain recombines TRBV27 with TRBJ2-3; D gene uncertain. Between the trimmed V and J ends, which lost 3 bases and 2 bases, there was a span of 12 bases. Germline V gene sequence: CDR1 MNHEY, CDR2 SMNVEV (reference sequence). This CDR3 is built from 15 residues. This CDR3 reads CASSLGILATDTQYF. DNA for the CDR3: TGTGCCAGCAGTTTGGGCATTCTCGCCACAGATACGCAGTATTTT.

This clonotype was counted a few times. V usage is TRBV5-1 and J usage is TRBJ2-1; D is possibly TRBD1 (6 bases). Germline assignment: CDR1 SGHRS and CDR2 YFSETQ. Trimming took 1 base from V and 10 from J, leaving 18 bases between them. The CDR3 is made up of 15 amino acids. The CDR3 here is CASSLIGTPHGEQFF. CDR3 DNA sequence: TGCGCCAGCAGCTTGATAGGGACACCGCATGGGGAGCAGTTCTTC.

J is TRBJ1-2 and V is TRBV7-2, with D tentatively TRBD1 (6 bases). The CDR3 has 13 amino acids. V lost 4 bases and J lost 6, with 12 bases in between. Germline CDR1 is SGHTA and CDR2 is FQGNSA. The CDR3, as DNA: TGTGCCAGCAGCTCCTACAGGGAAGATGGCTACACCTTC. This codes for CASSSYREDGYTF.

The rearrangement uses TRBV6-6 and TRBJ2-5, with D possibly TRBD2 on 5 matching bases. The CDR3 runs to 13 residues. V lost 7 bases and J 4 bases, leaving 13 bases between the germline ends. Germline V gene sequence: CDR1 MNHNY, CDR2 SVGAGI (reference sequence). This CDR3 is CASILAPAETQYF. DNA of the CDR3: TGTGCCAGCATTCTAGCCCCGGCAGAGACCCAGTACTTC.

The DNA of the CDR3 is TGTGCCACCAGCAGAGCCCAACAGGGGCCCTACAATGAGCAGTTCTTC. It codes for CATSRAQQGPYNEQFF. This sequence joins TRBV15 and TRBJ2-1; 7 positions agree with TRBD1. CDR3 length: 16 residues. With 1 base clipped from V and 2 bases from J, the junction kept 5 bases outside the gene matches. Germline V lookup: CDR1 LNHNV, CDR2 YYDKDF (reference sequence).

This rearrangement joins TRBV5-6 to TRBJ2-1; D unresolved. The ends were cut back, 1 base at V and 9 bases at J, with 11 bases in the middle. The CDR3 covers 13 residues. CDR1 is SGHDT, CDR2 YYEEEE, per germline. Here the CDR3 DNA reads TGTGCCAGCAGCTTGCCTAGTATCGTTGAGCAGTTCTTC. It codes for CASSLPSIVEQFF.

The gene calls are TRBV7-6 and TRBJ2-6; D remains ambiguous. Trimming removed 5 bases from V and 1 base from J, with 15 bases in between. The germline CDR1 and CDR2 sequences are SGHVS and FNYEAQ. This CDR3 has 17 residues. This CDR3 is CASSGYLSGSGANVLTF. CDR3 nucleotides: TGTGCCAGCAGCGGATACCTATCCGGGTCTGGGGCCAACGTCCTGACTTTC.

J is TRBJ2-6 and V is TRBV15, with D possibly TRBD2 on 5 matching bases. Trimming cost V 1 base and J 0 bases, with 10 bases left between them. The CDR3 is 17 amino acids. CDR1 is LNHNV and CDR2 is YYDKDF in the germline V gene (reference sequence). CDR3 region: CATSRGGQSSGANVLTF. DNA for the CDR3: TGTGCCACCAGCAGAGGAGGGCAGTCCTCTGGGGCCAACGTCCTGACTTTC.

The sample holds a few counts of this clonotype. The gene calls are TRBV5-5 and TRBJ2-7, with D maybe TRBD2 (6 bases). The CDR3 length is 16 residues. V was pared by 4 bases and J by 1 base, with 18 bases between. Germline CDR1 reads SGHKS; CDR2 reads YYEKEE (reference sequence). The CDR3 nucleotides read TGTGCCAGCAGCGGCACAGGTGTAGCGGTTTCCTACGAGCAGTACTTC. The encoded protein is CASSGTGVAVSYEQYF.

The chain recombines TRBV2 with TRBJ2-7, with D perhaps matching TRBD1 or TRBD2 (5 bases each). Germline values: CDR1 SNHLY, CDR2 FYNNEI. The CDR3 loop spans 13 amino acids. V gave up 10 bases and J gave up 7 bases, with 20 bases separating them. The CDR3 region is CATARGPDEEQYF. DNA of the CDR3: TGTGCCACGGCTCGGGGACCCGACGAGGAGCAGTACTTC.

The rearrangement links TRBV27 to TRBJ2-6; possible D gene TRBD2, 6 bases. V lost 5 bases and J 2 bases, leaving 16 bases between the germline ends. The CDR3 covers 17 residues. The germline V gene has CDR1 MNHEY and CDR2 SMNVEV (reference sequence). The DNA of the CDR3 is TGTGCCAGCAGTGCGGGGACCCCACTTACTGGGGCCAACGTCCTGACTTTC. This translates into CASSAGTPLTGANVLTF.

Note on this clonotype: A single base separates this from a much larger clone, so it may be a read error. This chain links TRBV6-2 or TRBV6-3 with TRBJ2-5; possibly TRBD1 for D (7 bases). Per germline, CDR1 MNHEY and CDR2 SVGEGT. V gave up 10 bases and J gave up 4 bases, with 13 bases separating them. CDR3 length equals 12 residues. The CDR3 is CATQGGAETQYF. The CDR3 region has the DNA TGTGCCACCCAGGGGGGTGCAGAGACCCAGTACTTC.

The V call is TRBV10-3, the J call TRBJ2-3; 9 positions match TRBD2. Germline V lookup: CDR1 ENHRY, CDR2 SYGVKD. The CDR3 extends over 16 amino acids. The ends lost 3 bases at V and 2 bases at J; junction bases unmatched: 6. CDR3 bases: TGTGCCATCAGTGAAGTGAGCGGGGGGACCACAGATACGCAGTATTTT. Protein product: CAISEVSGGTTDTQYF.

The table lists this clonotype with a count of one. J is TRBJ2-5 and V is TRBV11-2; TRBD1 is a possible D gene (6 bases). The J call is uncertain, as TRBJ2-7 better fits the DNA end. This CDR3 region has 15 residues. Per germline, CDR1 SGHAT and CDR2 FQNNGV. In DNA, the CDR3 is TGTGCCAGCAGCTTATCCGACCCGGCAGGGGACGAGCAGTACTTC. Its protein is CASSLSDPAGDEQYF.

There are a few counts of this clonotype. The gene calls are TRBV20-1 and TRBJ1-5; D is unclear. Trimming left V 5 bases short and J 6 bases short, with 11 bases between. The CDR3 loop spans 12 amino acids. Per the germline V gene, CDR1 is DFQATT and CDR2 is SNEGSKA (reference sequence). The CDR3 loop reads CSASPEGQPQHF. DNA for the CDR3: TGCAGTGCTTCCCCAGAGGGTCAGCCCCAGCATTTT.

The chain joins TRBV6-1 to TRBJ1-5; TRBD1 might be the D (5 bases). The CDR3 is 13 residues long. V lost 3 bases and J 7 bases, leaving 10 bases between the germline ends. The germline V gene has CDR1 MNHNS and CDR2 SASEGT. The CDR3 region is CASSERDVQPQHF. CDR3 coding DNA: TGTGCCAGCAGTGAGCGGGACGTCCAGCCCCAGCATTTT.

The table lists this clonotype with a count of one. The J gene is TRBJ2-2, the V gene TRBV6-5; D perhaps matches TRBD1 (6 bases). V was trimmed by 5 bases and J by 7 bases, leaving 17 bases between them. The length of the CDR3 is 15 residues. Per the germline V gene, CDR1 is MNHEY and CDR2 is SVGAGI. CDR3: CASSATGFWGGELFF. CDR3 DNA: TGTGCCAGCAGTGCCACAGGGTTCTGGGGCGGGGAGCTGTTTTTT.

This clonotype came up once. V usage is TRBV20-1 and J usage is TRBJ2-1, with 8 bases identical to TRBD2. The CDR3 consists of 16 residues. In germline, CDR1 is DFQATT, CDR2 SNEGSKA (reference sequence). The V segment lost 0 bases and the J segment 7 bases; nucleotides outside the gene matches: 11. The CDR3 here is CSARDPGGALGNEQFF. CDR3 in DNA: TGCAGTGCTAGAGATCCCGGGGGGGCTTTGGGGAATGAGCAGTTCTTC.